This is a list of T cell receptor beta chains from one sample in a study of cytomegalovirus exposure and HLA in healthy donors. The method was immunoSEQ multiplex PCR; TCRdb's version includes in-frame clones alone and lacks a portion of them. This repertoire comprises fewer than 200,000 clones; its ten largest clones make up around 6%. What was sequenced was PBMCs. The receptors originated from a man aged 25 to 40 in good health and CMV-seronegative. Both conserved end residues are part of each CDR3. The order of the fields is D gene, J gene, V gene, CDR3 protein, CDR3 DNA. A D gene is named only where the DNA matches it firmly.

TRBD2	TRBJ2-5	TRBV6-5	CASRFLAGAPETQYF	TGTGCCAGCAGGTTCCTAGCGGGGGCTCCGGAGACCCAGTACTTC
-	TRBJ1-1	TRBV19	CASSILTQGTEAFF	TGTGCCAGTAGCATTCTGACCCAGGGCACTGAAGCTTTCTTT
TRBD1	TRBJ2-3	TRBV29-1	CSVSQGLITDTQYF	TGCAGCGTCTCACAGGGGTTAATCACAGATACGCAGTATTTT
TRBD1	TRBJ2-7	TRBV10-1	CAPGGDRGPIYEQYF	TGCGCCCCTGGAGGCGACAGGGGCCCTATCTACGAGCAGTACTTC
TRBD1	TRBJ1-2	TRBV19	CASSPQHRGWNGYTF	TGTGCCAGTAGTCCCCAGCACAGGGGGTGGAATGGCTACACCTTC
-	TRBJ2-7	TRBV5-6	CASSLGSGSYEQYF	TGTGCCAGCAGCTTGGGTAGCGGATCCTACGAGCAGTACTTC
TRBD1	TRBJ1-6	TRBV18	CASSPEQGAASPLHF	TGTGCCAGCTCACCCGAGCAGGGGGCTGCTTCACCCCTCCACTTT
TRBD1	TRBJ1-5	TRBV18	CASSRGQGGNNQPQHF	TGTGCCAGCTCGCGAGGACAGGGCGGTAACAATCAGCCCCAGCATTTT
-	TRBJ2-7	TRBV4-2	CASSQDPGGPQYEQYF	TGTGCCAGCAGCCAAGATCCGGGGGGCCCTCAGTACGAGCAGTACTTC
-	TRBJ1-1	TRBV10-1	CASSPAGNTEAFF	TGCGCCAGCAGTCCGGCGGGTAACACTGAAGCTTTCTTT
TRBD2	TRBJ2-1	TRBV10-3	CAIRVTSGTYNEQFF	TGTGCCATCAGGGTGACTAGCGGAACCTACAATGAGCAGTTCTTC
TRBD1	TRBJ1-5	TRBV5-1	CASSLGDSRNQPQHF	TGCGCCAGCAGCTTGGGGGACAGCCGCAATCAGCCCCAGCATTTT
TRBD1	TRBJ2-3	TRBV10-2	CASSSGFTGADTQYF	TGCGCCAGCAGCTCCGGCTTTACAGGGGCAGATACGCAGTATTTT
TRBD1	TRBJ1-5	TRBV30	CAWSSGTGRDQPQHF	TGTGCCTGGAGTTCCGGGACAGGAAGGGATCAGCCCCAGCATTTT
TRBD2	TRBJ2-1	TRBV30	CAWNTPGLAGYEQFF	TGTGCCTGGAATACCCCGGGACTAGCGGGATATGAGCAGTTCTTC
TRBD2	TRBJ2-5	TRBV11-3	CASSLLAGAPVAQETQYF	TGTGCCAGCAGCTTACTAGCGGGGGCCCCGGTAGCCCAAGAGACCCAGTACTTC
-	TRBJ2-1	TRBV15	CATSSTWSEVNSYNEQFF	TGTGCCACCAGCAGTACCTGGTCGGAGGTTAACTCCTACAATGAGCAGTTCTTC
TRBD1	TRBJ2-5	TRBV25-1	CASSDPGQAGKTQYF	TGTGCCAGCAGTGACCCAGGACAGGCCGGGAAGACCCAGTACTTC
-	TRBJ1-2	TRBV25-1	CASSESKRFYGYTF	TGTGCCAGCAGTGAATCTAAACGATTCTATGGCTACACCTTC
TRBD1	TRBJ2-1	TRBV29-1	CSVDPGQGINEQFF	TGCAGCGTAGACCCGGGACAGGGGATCAATGAGCAGTTCTTC
-	TRBJ2-7	TRBV27	CASSFVGGTYEQYF	TGTGCCAGCAGTTTTGTGGGGGGAACCTACGAGCAGTACTTC
-	TRBJ1-1	TRBV11-2	CASSLEYRATEAFF	TGTGCCAGCAGCTTAGAGTACAGGGCCACTGAAGCTTTCTTT
TRBD1	TRBJ2-7	TRBV7-9	CASSAGQESYEQYF	TGTGCCAGCAGCGCGGGACAGGAGTCCTACGAGCAGTACTTC
TRBD1	TRBJ1-5	TRBV18	CASSPPGQGNQPQHF	TGTGCCAGCTCACCACCGGGACAGGGAAATCAGCCCCAGCATTTT
TRBD1	TRBJ2-5	TRBV14	CASSLPGQGSGTQYF	TGTGCCAGCAGTCTTCCGGGACAGGGGAGCGGGACCCAGTACTTC
TRBD2	TRBJ2-3	TRBV7-2	CASSLIAGGSTDTQYF	TGTGCCAGCAGCTTAATAGCGGGAGGCAGCACAGATACGCAGTATTTT
-	TRBJ1-1	TRBV9	CASSVGFLGGSNTEAFF	TGTGCCAGCAGCGTAGGGTTCCTAGGTGGGTCGAACACTGAAGCTTTCTTT
TRBD1	TRBJ2-7	TRBV5-1	CASSTGQFPYEQYF	TGCGCCAGCAGCACGGGACAGTTCCCGTACGAGCAGTACTTC
-	TRBJ2-7	TRBV5-4	CASSPRGPASSYEQYF	TGTGCCAGCAGCCCGCGGGGGCCAGCGAGTTCCTACGAGCAGTACTTC
-	TRBJ1-1	TRBV27	CASSTLGSGHPGTEAFF	TGTGCCAGCAGTACCTTGGGGTCGGGACACCCTGGGACTGAAGCTTTCTTT
TRBD2	TRBJ2-1	TRBV19	CASSIQGTSGASYNEQFF	TGTGCCAGTAGTATCCAAGGGACTAGCGGGGCCTCCTACAATGAGCAGTTCTTC
TRBD1	TRBJ1-2	TRBV7-2	CASSHRDRGTEGYTF	TGTGCCAGCAGCCACAGGGACAGGGGGACAGAAGGCTACACCTTC
TRBD1	TRBJ2-7	TRBV11-3	CASSSGQGAVGYEQYF	TGTGCCAGCAGCTCCGGACAGGGGGCGGTCGGCTACGAGCAGTACTTC
TRBD2	TRBJ2-3	TRBV6-6	CASSFSGGFTDTQYF	TGTGCCAGCAGTTTTAGCGGGGGTTTCACAGATACGCAGTATTTT
TRBD1	TRBJ1-2	TRBV5-4	CASSSDRDRGDGYTF	TGTGCCAGCAGCAGTGACCGGGACAGGGGGGATGGCTACACCTTC
TRBD1	TRBJ1-2	TRBV5-8	CASSLRTGDHYGYTF	TGTGCCAGCAGCTTGAGGACAGGGGACCACTATGGCTACACCTTC
TRBD2	TRBJ2-1	TRBV9	CASSRTSGLNYNEQFF	TGTGCCAGCAGCAGGACTAGTGGATTAAACTACAATGAGCAGTTCTTC
TRBD1	TRBJ1-1	TRBV6-5	CASSYSGTGREAFF	TGTGCCAGCAGTTACTCAGGGACAGGGAGGGAGGCTTTCTTT
-	TRBJ1-2	TRBV9	CASSISSQGFNYGYTF	TGTGCCAGCAGCATCTCCTCACAGGGATTCAACTATGGCTACACCTTC
-	TRBJ1-5	TRBV27	CASSLTGHLQPQHF	TGTGCCAGCAGTTTAACGGGACACCTTCAGCCCCAGCATTTT
TRBD2	TRBJ2-1	TRBV6-6	CASGETSGDNEQFF	TGTGCCAGCGGGGAGACTAGCGGAGACAATGAGCAGTTCTTC
-	TRBJ1-5	TRBV2	CASSTGIESQPQHF	TGTGCCAGCAGCACCGGGATTGAAAGTCAGCCCCAGCATTTT
TRBD1	TRBJ1-1	TRBV5-6	CASSSEGYRGPNTEAFF	TGTGCCAGCAGCTCGGAAGGTTACAGGGGGCCGAACACTGAAGCTTTCTTT
-	TRBJ2-3	TRBV11-2	CASSSSPPPTDTQYF	TGTGCCAGCAGTTCTAGCCCACCCCCCACAGATACGCAGTATTTT
TRBD1	TRBJ2-7	TRBV19	CASSGKQGAAYEQYF	TGTGCCAGTAGTGGTAAACAGGGGGCTGCCTACGAGCAGTACTTC
-	TRBJ1-2	TRBV5-1	CASSFSGDSYGYTF	TGCGCCAGCAGCTTTTCCGGAGACAGCTATGGCTACACCTTC
-	TRBJ1-1	TRBV30	CAHRSRTEAFF	TGTGCCCACCGGAGTCGTACTGAAGCTTTCTTT
-	TRBJ2-1	TRBV30	CAWSVGGYNEQFF	TGTGCCTGGAGTGTAGGCGGATACAATGAGCAGTTCTTC
-	TRBJ1-1	TRBV7-9	CASSPNPSFTEAFF	TGTGCCAGCAGCCCCAACCCCAGTTTTACTGAAGCTTTCTTT
-	TRBJ1-1	TRBV7-2	CASSLGAAGLMNTEAFF	TGTGCCAGCAGCTTAGGTGCCGCCGGACTGATGAACACTGAAGCTTTCTTT
-	TRBJ2-2	TRBV28	CASRSQQNTGELFF	TGTGCCAGCAGGTCACAGCAGAACACCGGGGAGCTGTTTTTT